Presented here are 32 T cell receptor beta chains from one specimen sequenced in a study of CD8+ T cells in alopecia areata. Treatment defined: oral pan-JAK inhibitor, 5-10 mg twice daily. Following RNA extraction, reverse transcription yielded cDNA that acted as the sequencing template. This table comes from immunoSEQ multiplex PCR, and its TCRdb copy is limited to in-frame clones, with some not included. This table has a few hundred thousand clones, around two fifths appearing once. The source was CD4+ T cells sorted from blood, collected at week 34, from a patient treated with tofacitinib. The receptor set was obtained from a human donor with alopecia areata.

This sequence joins TRBV4-2 and TRBJ2-3; the D is unclear. V dropped 1 base and J dropped 2 bases, with 13 bases sitting between them. The CDR3 has 16 residues. Germline CDR1 LGHNA, CDR2 YNFKEQ. CDR3 sequence reads: CASSQGDSQLTDTQYF. In DNA, the CDR3 is TGTGCCAGCAGCCAAGGCGACTCCCAGCTCACAGATACGCAGTATTTT.

The chain carries TRBV7-9 and TRBJ2-3; D not certain. The CDR3 is 13 amino acids. Per germline, CDR1 SEHNR and CDR2 FQNEAQ (reference sequence). V lost 1 base and J lost 2, with 4 bases in between. CDR3 sequence reads: CASSLDNTDTQYF. The CDR3 DNA reads as TGTGCCAGCAGCTTAGACAACACAGATACGCAGTATTTT.

Concerning this clone: This could be a read error, since a much larger clone is one nucleotide away. This chain links TRBV9 with TRBJ1-2; D is uncertain. V was pared by 4 bases and J by 2 bases, with 3 bases between. CDR3 length: 11 residues. Germline lookup yields CDR1 SGDLS and CDR2 YYNGEE. This CDR3 reads CASSLNYGYTF. Written as DNA, the CDR3 is TGTGCCAGCAGCCTGAACTATGGCTACACCTTC.

The V gene is TRBV5-1, the J gene TRBJ1-2, with 7 bases aligning to TRBD1. The CDR3 extends over 14 amino acids. Germline trimming cut 3 bases from V and 7 bases from J; bases unmatched to any gene: 9. The V gene's germline CDR1 is SGHRS and CDR2 YFSETQ. CDR3 nucleotides: TGCGCCAGCAGCTCCGGGACAGCCATCTTTGGCTACACCTTC. Its protein is CASSSGTAIFGYTF.

This clone showed up just a few times. Other DNA sequences in the sample encode the same CDR3. This chain uses TRBV30 with TRBJ1-1, with 9 bases fitting TRBD1. The trim removed 3 bases at V and 4 bases at J, leaving 3 bases unmatched. This CDR3 has 13 residues. Germline CDR1 is GTSNPN and CDR2 is SVGIG (reference sequence). The CDR3 here is CAWSVQGATEAFF. The CDR3, as DNA: TGTGCCTGGAGCGTACAGGGGGCCACTGAAGCTTTCTTT.

This chain links TRBV6-5 with TRBJ2-5, with 9 bases matching TRBD2. The CDR3 covers 13 residues. With V trimmed by 6 bases and J by 6 bases, 5 bases remained unmatched. CDR1 is MNHEY and CDR2 is SVGAGI in the germline V gene. CDR3 amino acids: CASSEGTSKTQYF. The CDR3 nucleotides read TGTGCCAGCAGCGAAGGGACTAGCAAGACCCAGTACTTC.

The V gene is TRBV25-1, the J gene TRBJ1-3; D perhaps matches TRBD1 (5 bases). This CDR3 has 15 amino acids. Germline CDR1 is MGHDK and CDR2 is SYGVNS. V lost 1 base, J lost 4 bases, and 11 bases lay in between. The CDR3 spells CASSEWGGRGNTIYF. CDR3 DNA: TGTGCCAGCAGTGAATGGGGGGGACGCGGAAACACCATATATTTT.

The chain is built from TRBV7-8 and TRBJ2-2; the D gene is possibly TRBD1 (5 bases). The length of the CDR3 is 15 residues. CDR1 and CDR2 (germline): SGHVS, FQNEAQ. Trimming removed 5 bases at V and 3 bases at J, with 13 bases between. As DNA, the CDR3 is TGTGCCAGCAGCCCGGCGGCAGGGTACACCGGGGAGCTGTTTTTT. Its translation: CASSPAAGYTGELFF.

This chain joins TRBV30 and TRBJ2-3; 9 bases fit TRBD1. V shed 4 bases and J 4 bases; nucleotides not matched to a gene: 6. Germline lookup yields CDR1 GTSNPN and CDR2 SVGIG (reference sequence). The CDR3 totals 14 residues. The CDR3: CAWTRGQGPDTQYF. In DNA form, the CDR3 reads TGTGCCTGGACTCGGGGACAGGGACCAGATACGCAGTATTTT.

The chain employs TRBV29-1 and TRBJ2-7; D is perhaps TRBD2 (5 bases). With 7 bases removed from V and 5 bases from J, the gap between germline ends came to 21 bases. CDR1 is SQVTM, CDR2 ANQGSEA, per germline. This CDR3 has 14 residues. CDR3 DNA sequence: TGCAGCGCTGCCGCCGGGATCCCCCCGGACGAGCAGTACTTC. Residues: CSAAAGIPPDEQYF.

The chain is built from TRBV2 and TRBJ1-1; 7 nucleotides align to TRBD1. The ends lost 5 bases at V and 5 bases at J; junction bases unmatched: 8. The CDR3 has 14 amino acids. CDR1 SNHLY and CDR2 FYNNEI come from the germline V gene. The CDR3 loop reads CASSPRDSQTEAFF. The CDR3 nucleotides read TGTGCCAGCAGTCCGCGGGACAGCCAAACTGAAGCTTTCTTT.

This clone turned up a few times. The V gene is TRBV2, the J gene TRBJ1-2, with D maybe TRBD1 (5 bases). Germline V gene sequence: CDR1 SNHLY, CDR2 FYNNEI. The CDR3 is 12 amino acids. Trimming removed 6 bases from V and 8 bases from J, with 13 bases in between. The CDR3 DNA reads TGTGCCAGCAGCCTCGGGTGGGACGGCTACACCTTC. Protein: CASSLGWDGYTF.

V is TRBV29-1 and J is TRBJ2-7, with 7 bases matching TRBD2. Germline CDR1 is SQVTM and CDR2 is ANQGSEA. The CDR3 runs to 12 residues. V lost 5 bases and J lost 2; bases outside the gene matches: 3. The CDR3 DNA reads as TGCAGCGTTCGAGGACTAGCCTACGAGCAGTACTTC. As protein: CSVRGLAYEQYF.

This chain uses TRBV7-3 with TRBJ2-7; D possibly corresponds to TRBD1 (6 bases). Germline V lookup: CDR1 SGHTA, CDR2 FQGTGA. The length of the CDR3 is 13 residues. The germline V and J ends were trimmed by 6 bases and 2 bases, with 11 bases remaining between them. For the CDR3, the DNA is TGTGCCAGCAGTCAAGGACAGCCCTACGAGCAGTACTTC. This codes for CASSQGQPYEQYF.

This chain uses TRBV5-4 with TRBJ2-2; no clear D gene. V was shortened by 4 bases and J by 4 bases, with 14 bases between the two germline ends. The CDR3 has 15 amino acids. Germline V gives CDR1 SGHNT, CDR2 YYREEE (reference sequence). The CDR3 is CASSPIAGLTGELFF. CDR3 DNA sequence: TGTGCCAGCAGCCCTATTGCCGGGCTCACCGGGGAGCTGTTTTTT.

The rearrangement links TRBV29-1 to TRBJ1-5; 10 bases map to TRBD1. The junction had 4 bases not matched to a gene; V was cut back by 6 bases and J by 5 bases. The CDR3 is made up of 13 amino acids. In germline, CDR1 is SQVTM, CDR2 ANQGSEA. CDR3 sequence reads: CSVRDRGYQPQHF. The CDR3 nucleotides read TGCAGCGTCCGGGACAGGGGCTATCAGCCCCAGCATTTT.

The V call is TRBV6-5, the J call TRBJ1-1; 8 positions match TRBD1. Looked up from germline, CDR1 is MNHEY and CDR2 is SVGAGI. The CDR3 sequence is 16 residues long. V trimming: 2 bases; J trimming: 5 bases; junction bases outside the gene matches: 10. CDR3 DNA sequence: TGTGCCAGCAGTTACAGGGGCCAGGGGGCGAGGACTGAAGCTTTCTTT. This sequence encodes CASSYRGQGARTEAFF.

The CDR3 region is CSVEGQGGYGYTF. CDR3 DNA: TGCAGCGTTGAGGGACAGGGAGGGTATGGCTACACCTTC. The V gene is TRBV29-1, the J gene TRBJ1-2; 9 nucleotides line up with TRBD1. The V gene's germline CDR1 is SQVTM and CDR2 ANQGSEA. The junction had 4 bases not matched to a gene; V was cut back by 3 bases and J by 5 bases. The length of the CDR3 is 13 residues.

This clone was seen a few times. The chain carries TRBV30 and TRBJ1-6, with D perhaps matching TRBD1 (6 bases). Trimming removed 4 bases from V and 4 bases from J, with 11 bases in between. This CDR3 contains 14 residues. Germline loops: CDR1 GTSNPN, CDR2 SVGIG (reference sequence). This CDR3 is CAWNGQRYNSPLHF. As DNA, the CDR3 is TGTGCCTGGAACGGACAGAGGTATAATTCACCCCTCCACTTT.

The rearrangement links TRBV4-2 to TRBJ1-2; D is undetermined. The CDR3 has 17 residues. Germline-derived CDR1 and CDR2 are LGHNA and YNFKEQ. Trimming took off 0 bases at V and 0 bases at J, with 14 bases between the two ends. CDR3 DNA sequence: TGTGCCAGCAGCCAAGAACCCCCTCGGGCAGCTAACTATGGCTACACCTTC. Its protein product is CASSQEPPRAANYGYTF.

This chain connects TRBV7-9 to TRBJ1-1; D is unresolved. The V end lost 0 bases, the J end lost 5 bases, and 16 bases lay between the germline ends. CDR1 is SEHNR and CDR2 is FQNEAQ in the germline V gene (reference sequence). CDR3 length equals 16 residues. The CDR3: CASSLAGRLNTTEAFF. DNA for the CDR3: TGTGCCAGCAGCTTAGCCGGCAGACTGAACACGACTGAAGCTTTCTTT.

To note about this clone: A much larger clone differs by one base, so this may be a read error. The CDR3 loop is CASSLGRETQYF. The CDR3 coding sequence is TGTGCCAGCAGCTTAGGGCGGGAGACCCAGTACTTC. The chain couples TRBV7-8 to TRBJ2-5, with no clear D. The CDR3 runs 12 residues. Germline values: CDR1 SGHVS, CDR2 FQNEAQ. V shed 1 base and J shed 5 bases, with 5 bases lying between them. Full variable domain (remainder filled in from reference TRBV7-8 and TRBJ2-5): GAGVSQSPRYKVAKRGQDVALRCDPISGHVSLFWYQQALGQGPEFLTYFQNEAQLDKSGLPSDRFFAERPEGSVSTLKIQRTQQEDSAVYLCASSLGRETQYFGPGTRLLVL.

This clone showed up just a few times. J is TRBJ2-7 and V is TRBV7-9, with D unclear. This CDR3 comprises 11 residues. CDR1 and CDR2 from the germline V gene are SEHNR and FQNEAQ (reference sequence). Trimming removed 8 bases at V and 3 bases at J, with 8 bases between. The CDR3 DNA reads as TGTGCCAGCGGACGAAACTACGAGCAGTACTTC. It yields the protein CASGRNYEQYF.

In this sample, this clone turned up a few times. This chain uses TRBV25-1 with TRBJ1-1; D not resolved. This CDR3 has 12 residues. Per the germline V gene, CDR1 is MGHDK and CDR2 is SYGVNS. V was clipped by 4 bases and J by 2 bases, with 5 bases between them. The CDR3 DNA reads TGTGCCAGCAGTGGGTTTAACACTGAAGCTTTCTTT. This translates into CASSGFNTEAFF.

As DNA, the CDR3 is TGTGCCAGCAGCTTCGGACAGGGGACCACAGATACGCAGTATTTT. It codes for CASSFGQGTTDTQYF. The gene calls are TRBV5-4 and TRBJ2-3; 9 positions agree with TRBD1. Germline V gene data show CDR1 as SGHNT and CDR2 as YYREEE (reference sequence). The CDR3 length is 15 residues. Trimming at V came to 2 bases and at J to 2 bases, leaving 3 bases not matched to a gene.

This clone was counted a few times. J is TRBJ2-7 and V is TRBV4-1; TRBD2 might be the D (6 bases). The V end was cut by 1 base, the J end by 3 bases, with 13 bases between. In germline, CDR1 is MGHRA, CDR2 YSYEKL. This CDR3 comprises 15 residues. For the CDR3, the DNA is TGCGCCAGCAGCCAAGTAGGCGGGAAAAGCTACGAGCAGTACTTC. Translating gives CASSQVGGKSYEQYF.

This clone has just a few counts. This sequence joins TRBV27 and TRBJ2-7; D is unresolved. The CDR3 is 13 amino acids. Germline V gene data show CDR1 as MNHEY and CDR2 as SMNVEV (reference sequence). V was clipped by 0 bases and J by 5 bases, with 8 bases between them. CDR3 residues: CASSLSRLHEQYF. CDR3 coding DNA: TGTGCCAGCAGTTTATCGAGACTCCACGAGCAGTACTTC.

Notes on this clone: Within the sample, other DNA sequences also encode this same CDR3. The chain joins TRBV29-1 to TRBJ1-1, with D maybe TRBD1 (6 bases). Germline-derived CDR1 and CDR2 are SQVTM and ANQGSEA. V shed 6 bases and J shed 1 base, with 9 bases lying between them. This CDR3 comprises 12 residues. The CDR3 nucleotides are TGCAGCGTAGCACAGGGGAACACTGAAGCTTTCTTT. It codes for CSVAQGNTEAFF.

This chain links TRBV5-1 with TRBJ1-4, with 7 positions matching TRBD1. This CDR3 contains 16 residues. V gave up 4 bases and J gave up 5 bases; unmatched junction bases: 11. The germline CDR1 and CDR2 sequences are SGHRS and YFSETQ. DNA of the CDR3: TGCGCCAGCAGCACGGGACAGAACAATCGAAATGAAAAACTGTTTTTT. Amino acid sequence: CASSTGQNNRNEKLFF.

V and J are TRBV18 and TRBJ2-7; 9 bases are shared with TRBD1. The germline gives CDR1 KGHSH, CDR2 LQKENI. Trimming at V came to 4 bases and at J to 0 bases, leaving 7 bases not matched to a gene. The CDR3 loop spans 16 amino acids. The CDR3 sequence: CASSRRTGVSSYEQYF. In nucleotides, the CDR3 is TGTGCCAGCTCACGACGGACAGGGGTCTCCTCCTACGAGCAGTACTTC.

A single count supports this clone. The V gene is TRBV6-1, the J gene TRBJ1-2; no reliable D call. V shed 6 bases and J shed 5 bases, with 7 bases lying between them. The CDR3 covers 11 residues. The germline CDR1 and CDR2 sequences are MNHNS and SASEGT. CDR3 residues: CASRADYGYTF. The CDR3 coding sequence is TGTGCCAGCAGGGCGGATTATGGCTACACCTTC.

The V call is TRBV6-5, the J call TRBJ2-2; D not certain. CDR1 and CDR2 from the germline V gene are MNHEY and SVGAGI. The V gene lost 4 bases and the J gene lost 4 bases, with 10 bases spanning the gap. The CDR3 length is 14 residues. In DNA, the CDR3 is TGTGCCAGCAGTTTACCGGGTTTCACCGGGGAGCTGTTTTTT. This gives the protein CASSLPGFTGELFF.